The rows below give T cell receptor beta chains drawn from one sample of a study of patients and donors after allogeneic stem cell transplantation. Using its own MiXCR run on the RT-PCR reads, TCRdb lists one record per CDR3 protein. The sample comprises roughly 200,000 distinct CDR3 sequences, over 30% of which are singletons, and more than 9% rests with the top ten. The specimen was blood, either unsorted or a sorted T cell fraction (not recorded which). The receptors derive from a human donor who was either an allogeneic HSCT recipient or a stem cell or donor lymphocyte infusion donor (not recorded which). It is not recorded whose cells these are; they may come from a transplant donor. Each CDR3 is given without its conserved first and last residue. Clone size appears in some rows only: once, few, many, or a class for an expanded clone.

V: TRBV12-3/TRBV12-4; size: many; CDR3: ASSLMGGTDTQY
V: TRBV5-1; size: once; CDR3: ASSPDGSGGSNSPLH
V: TRBV10-3; size: few; CDR3: ATTVGSNQPQH
V: TRBV27; size: few; CDR3: ASSLALGSGANVLT
V: TRBV5-1; size: .; CDR3: ASSLTGTVPYEQY
V: TRBV25-1; size: .; CDR3: ASSESSAGAQETQY
V: TRBV10-3; size: few; CDR3: AIRTDLGVGNTIY
V: TRBV12-3/TRBV12-4; size: .; CDR3: ASRIGTRRTDTQY
V: TRBV7-9; size: few; CDR3: ASSLNVFGSGNTIY
V: TRBV12-3/TRBV12-4; size: few; CDR3: ASSLRNPRSSYNSPLH
V: TRBV7-6; size: .; CDR3: ASSVALGDSRGTYEQY
V: TRBV28; size: .; CDR3: ASSLDRVSYNEQF
V: TRBV5-1; size: .; CDR3: ASSTTGRRVPYEQY
V: TRBV2; size: .; CDR3: ASSDMDRGDNTIY
V: TRBV7-2; size: few; CDR3: ASSFQDTGNTIY
V: TRBV28; size: few; CDR3: ASSLRGRYTEAF
V: TRBV4-1; size: .; CDR3: ASSITGTGGTEAF
V: TRBV7-3; size: .; CDR3: ASSYLGDPFDEQF
V: TRBV2; size: .; CDR3: ASSKLTGFISGANVLT
V: TRBV7-3; size: .; CDR3: ASSLIPDGLSNQPQH
V: TRBV10-3; size: .; CDR3: AISDWAQANTEAF
V: TRBV20-1; size: .; CDR3: SASSGQGNQPQH
V: TRBV20-1; size: .; CDR3: SASPGTSYSNQPQH
V: TRBV5-1; size: few; CDR3: ASSLDPTDYGYT
V: TRBV20-1; size: .; CDR3: SASTGGSNQPQH
V: TRBV7-6; size: once; CDR3: ASSLEGRSSGNTIY
V: TRBV15; size: .; CDR3: ATSGLSGVRTEAF
V: TRBV4-3; size: .; CDR3: ASSRESNQPQH
V: TRBV9; size: .; CDR3: ASSARDSDMNTEAF
V: TRBV3-1; size: .; CDR3: ASSQNNRGNRL
V: TRBV6-5; size: .; CDR3: ASSSRGGSPDTQY
V: TRBV12-3/TRBV12-4; size: few; CDR3: ASRKDSQIYGYT
V: TRBV27; size: few; CDR3: ASSLTGPSYNEQF
V: TRBV12-3/TRBV12-4; size: .; CDR3: ASSFRGH
V: TRBV6-6; size: .; CDR3: ASSTSEGKEAF